The present T cell receptor (beta chain) was sequenced within a study of control samples from healthy donors and cancer patients. Germline V gives CDR1 SGHNT, CDR2 YYREEE (reference sequence). Trimming left V 4 bases short and J 2 bases short, with 15 bases between. This CDR3 has 16 amino acids. Sequenced by immunoSEQ multiplex PCR; TCRdb stores in-frame clones only, minus some. The data contain about 180,000 clones, 85% to 95% of them seen just once; the ten biggest clones take up approximately 1.5%. V and J are TRBV5-4 and TRBJ2-2; D is perhaps TRBD1 or TRBD2 (6 bases each). This receptor was taken from a man aged 25-45 years in good health. Sequencing input: blood. In DNA form, the CDR3 reads TGTGCCAGCAGCCCCCGGAGGGGGGAAAACACCGGGGAGCTGTTTTTT. Amino acid sequence: CASSPRRGENTGELFF. Combining the CDR3 with reference TRBV5-4 and TRBJ2-2 gives the whole variable domain ETGVTQSPTHLIKTRGQQVTLRCSSQSGHNTVSWYQQALGQGPQFIFQYYREEENGRGNFPPRFSGLQFPNYSSELNVNALELDDSALYLCASSPRRGENTGELFFGEGSRLTVL.